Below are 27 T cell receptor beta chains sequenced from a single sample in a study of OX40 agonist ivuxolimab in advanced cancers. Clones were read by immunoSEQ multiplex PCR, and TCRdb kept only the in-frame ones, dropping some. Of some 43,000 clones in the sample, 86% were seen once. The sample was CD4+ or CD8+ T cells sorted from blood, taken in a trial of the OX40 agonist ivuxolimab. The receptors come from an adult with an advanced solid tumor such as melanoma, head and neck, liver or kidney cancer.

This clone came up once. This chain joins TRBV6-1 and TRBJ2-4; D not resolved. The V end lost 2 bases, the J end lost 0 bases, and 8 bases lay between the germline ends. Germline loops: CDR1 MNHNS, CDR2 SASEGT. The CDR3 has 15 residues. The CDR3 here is CASSERSLAKNIQYF. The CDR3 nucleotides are TGTGCCAGCAGTGAAAGGTCCCTAGCCAAAAACATTCAGTACTTC.

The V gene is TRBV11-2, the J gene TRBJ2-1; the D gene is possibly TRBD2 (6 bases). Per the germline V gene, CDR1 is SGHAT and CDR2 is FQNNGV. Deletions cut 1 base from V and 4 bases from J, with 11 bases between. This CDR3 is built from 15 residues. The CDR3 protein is CASSLGIAVYNEQFF. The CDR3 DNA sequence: TGTGCCAGCAGCTTAGGAATAGCGGTATACAATGAGCAGTTCTTC.

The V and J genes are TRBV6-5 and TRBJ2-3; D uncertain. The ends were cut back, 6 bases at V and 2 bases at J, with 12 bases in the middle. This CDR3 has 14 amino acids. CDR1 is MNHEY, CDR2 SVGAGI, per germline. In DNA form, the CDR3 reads TGTGCCAGCAGGGCCGTCGGATACACAGATACGCAGTATTTT. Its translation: CASRAVGYTDTQYF.

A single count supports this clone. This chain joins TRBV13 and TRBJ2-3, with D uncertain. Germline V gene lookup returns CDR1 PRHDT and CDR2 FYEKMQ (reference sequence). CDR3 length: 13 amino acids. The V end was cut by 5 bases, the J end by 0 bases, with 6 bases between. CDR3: CASSRTSTDTQYF. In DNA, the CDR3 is TGTGCCAGCAGCCGAACTAGCACAGATACGCAGTATTTT.

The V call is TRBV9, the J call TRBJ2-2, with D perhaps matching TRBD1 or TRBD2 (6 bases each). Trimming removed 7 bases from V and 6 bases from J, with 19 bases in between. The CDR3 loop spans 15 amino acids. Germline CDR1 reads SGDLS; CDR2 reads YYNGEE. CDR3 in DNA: TGTGCCAGCGGCCCCAGAGAGGGGGGATCCGGGGAGCTGTTTTTT. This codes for CASGPREGGSGELFF.

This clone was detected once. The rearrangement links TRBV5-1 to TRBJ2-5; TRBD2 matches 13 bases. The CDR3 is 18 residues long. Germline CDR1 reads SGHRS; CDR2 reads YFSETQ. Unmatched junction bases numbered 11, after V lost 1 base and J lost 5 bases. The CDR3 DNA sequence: TGCGCCAGCAGCTTGTCGCCCACTAGCGGGGGGGCCCGGGAGACCCAGTACTTC. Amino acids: CASSLSPTSGGARETQYF.

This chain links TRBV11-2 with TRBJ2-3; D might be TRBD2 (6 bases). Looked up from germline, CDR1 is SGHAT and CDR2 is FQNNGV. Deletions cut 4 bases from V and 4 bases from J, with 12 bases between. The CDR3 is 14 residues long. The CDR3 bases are TGTGCCAGCAGCTCCCTTGCTAGCGCAGATACGCAGTATTTT. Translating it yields CASSSLASADTQYF.

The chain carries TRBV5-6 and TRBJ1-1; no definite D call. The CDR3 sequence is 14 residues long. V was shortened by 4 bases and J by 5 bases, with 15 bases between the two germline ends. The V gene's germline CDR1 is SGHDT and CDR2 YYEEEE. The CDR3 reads CASSPPRTRTEAFF. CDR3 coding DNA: TGTGCCAGCAGCCCCCCCCGTACACGGACTGAAGCTTTCTTT.

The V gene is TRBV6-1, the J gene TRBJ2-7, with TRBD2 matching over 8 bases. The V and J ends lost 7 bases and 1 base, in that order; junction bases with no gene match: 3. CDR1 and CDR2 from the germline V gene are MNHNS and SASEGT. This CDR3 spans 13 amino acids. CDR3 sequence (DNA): TGTGCCAGCATATCGGGAGGGTCCTACGAGCAGTACTTC. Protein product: CASISGGSYEQYF.

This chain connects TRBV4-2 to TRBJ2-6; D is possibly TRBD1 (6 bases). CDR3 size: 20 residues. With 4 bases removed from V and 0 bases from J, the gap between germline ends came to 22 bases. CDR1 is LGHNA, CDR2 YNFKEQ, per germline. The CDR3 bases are TGTGCCAGCAGCCCCACACCTCAGGACGGGACATTCTCTGGGGCCAACGTCCTGACTTTC. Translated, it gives CASSPTPQDGTFSGANVLTF.

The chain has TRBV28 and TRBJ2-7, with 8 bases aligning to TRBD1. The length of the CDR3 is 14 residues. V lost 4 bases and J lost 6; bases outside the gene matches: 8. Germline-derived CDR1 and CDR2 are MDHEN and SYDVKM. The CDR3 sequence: CASSSQDRVGEQYF. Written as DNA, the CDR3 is TGTGCCAGCAGTTCCCAGGACAGGGTAGGCGAGCAGTACTTC.

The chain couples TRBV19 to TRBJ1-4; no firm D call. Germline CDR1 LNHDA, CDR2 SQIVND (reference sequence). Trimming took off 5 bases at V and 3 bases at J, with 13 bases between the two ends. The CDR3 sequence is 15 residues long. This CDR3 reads CASSRVSPANEKLFF. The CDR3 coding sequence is TGTGCCAGTAGTCGAGTCTCACCGGCTAATGAAAAACTGTTTTTT.

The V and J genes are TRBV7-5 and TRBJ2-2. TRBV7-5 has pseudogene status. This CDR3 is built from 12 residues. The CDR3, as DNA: TGTGCCAGCAAGGATACTCCCGGGGAGCTGTTTTTT. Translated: CASKDTPGELFF.

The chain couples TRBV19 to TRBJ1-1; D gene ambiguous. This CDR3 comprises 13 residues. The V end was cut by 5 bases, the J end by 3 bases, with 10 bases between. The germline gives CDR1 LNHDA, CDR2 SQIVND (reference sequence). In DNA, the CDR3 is TGTGCCAGTAGTGAAACCCGGTACACTGAAGCTTTCTTT. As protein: CASSETRYTEAFF.

Here the CDR3 reads CASSFDSSSGNTIYF. The DNA for the CDR3 is TGTGCCAGCAGCTTCGACAGTAGCTCTGGAAACACCATATATTTT. The chain employs TRBV11-2 and TRBJ1-3; tentative D call: TRBD1 (5 bases). The germline CDR1 and CDR2 sequences are SGHAT and FQNNGV. The V end lost 3 bases, the J end lost 0 bases, and 9 bases lay between the germline ends. This CDR3 spans 15 amino acids.

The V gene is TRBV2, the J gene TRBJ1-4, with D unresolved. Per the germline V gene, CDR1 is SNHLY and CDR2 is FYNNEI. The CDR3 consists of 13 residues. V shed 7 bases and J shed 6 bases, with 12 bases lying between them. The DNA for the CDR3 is TGTGCCAGCACGGAGGAAGCGTATGAAAAACTGTTTTTT. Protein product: CASTEEAYEKLFF.

CDR3 loop: CASSSGGRETQYF. Here the CDR3 DNA reads TGTGCCAGCAGTTCAGGGGGCCGGGAGACCCAGTACTTC. This sequence joins TRBV28 and TRBJ2-5; 8 bases match TRBD1. With 4 bases clipped from V and 5 bases from J, the junction kept 3 bases outside the gene matches. The CDR3 runs to 13 residues. Germline CDR1 and CDR2: MDHEN and SYDVKM.

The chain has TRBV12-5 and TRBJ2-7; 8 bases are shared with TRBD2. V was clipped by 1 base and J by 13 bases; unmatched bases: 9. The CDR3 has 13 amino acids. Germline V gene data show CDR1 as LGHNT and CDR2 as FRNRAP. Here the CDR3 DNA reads TGTGCTAGTGGTTTGGCCGTGACCGGGACTAGATACTTC. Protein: CASGLAVTGTRYF.

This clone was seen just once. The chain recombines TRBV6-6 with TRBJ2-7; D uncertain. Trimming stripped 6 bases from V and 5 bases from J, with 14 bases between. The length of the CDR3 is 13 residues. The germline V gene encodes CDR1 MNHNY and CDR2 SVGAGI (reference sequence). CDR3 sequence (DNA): TGTGCCAGCAGGCTCGACGACCCCGACGAGCAGTACTTC. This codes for CASRLDDPDEQYF.

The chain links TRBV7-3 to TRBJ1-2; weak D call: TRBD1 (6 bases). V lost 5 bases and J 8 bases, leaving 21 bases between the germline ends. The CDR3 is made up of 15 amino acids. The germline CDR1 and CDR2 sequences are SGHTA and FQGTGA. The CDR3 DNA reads TGTGCCAGCAGCGCAACAGGGCGGGGATCGGGCGGCTACACCTTC. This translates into CASSATGRGSGGYTF. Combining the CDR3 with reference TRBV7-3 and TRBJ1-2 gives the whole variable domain GAGVSQTPSNKVTEKGKYVELRCDPISGHTALYWYRQSLGQGPEFLIYFQGTGAADDSGLPNDRFFAVRPEGSVSTLKIQRTERGDSAVYLCASSATGRGSGGYTFGSGTRLTVV.

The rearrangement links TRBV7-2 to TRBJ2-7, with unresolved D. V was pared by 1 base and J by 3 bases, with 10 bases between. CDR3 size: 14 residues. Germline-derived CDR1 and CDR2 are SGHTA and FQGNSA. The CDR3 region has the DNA TGTGCCAGCAGCTTAGTGGGCCCAAACTACGAGCAGTACTTC. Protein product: CASSLVGPNYEQYF.

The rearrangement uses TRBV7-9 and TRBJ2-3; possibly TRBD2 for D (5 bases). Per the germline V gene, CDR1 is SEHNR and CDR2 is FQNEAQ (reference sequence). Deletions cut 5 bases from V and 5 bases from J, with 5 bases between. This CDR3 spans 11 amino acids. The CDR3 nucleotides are TGTGCCAGCAGCGAGGGAGATACGCAGTATTTT. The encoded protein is CASSEGDTQYF. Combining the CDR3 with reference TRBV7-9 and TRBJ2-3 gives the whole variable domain DTGVSQNPRHKITKRGQNVTFRCDPISEHNRLYWYRQTLGQGPEFLTYFQNEAQLEKSRLLSDRFSAERPKGSFSTLEIQRTEQGDSAMYLCASSEGDTQYFGPGTRLTVL.

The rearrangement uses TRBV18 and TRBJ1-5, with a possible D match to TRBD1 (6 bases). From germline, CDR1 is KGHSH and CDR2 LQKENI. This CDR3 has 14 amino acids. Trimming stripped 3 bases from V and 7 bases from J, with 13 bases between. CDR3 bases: TGTGCCAGCTCACCTGACAGGCAGGGGCAGCCCCAGCATTTT. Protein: CASSPDRQGQPQHF.

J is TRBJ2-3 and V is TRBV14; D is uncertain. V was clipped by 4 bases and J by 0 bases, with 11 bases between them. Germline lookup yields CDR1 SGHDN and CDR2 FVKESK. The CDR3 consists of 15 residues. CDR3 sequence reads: CASSLDQSSTDTQYF. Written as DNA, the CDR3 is TGTGCCAGCAGCCTTGACCAATCTAGCACAGATACGCAGTATTTT.

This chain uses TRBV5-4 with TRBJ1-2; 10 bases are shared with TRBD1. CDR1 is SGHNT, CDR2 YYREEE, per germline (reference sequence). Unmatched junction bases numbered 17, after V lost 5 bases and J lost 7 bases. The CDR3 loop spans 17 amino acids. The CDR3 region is CASRSKTGTGESTGYTF. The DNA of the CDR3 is TGTGCCAGCAGATCTAAAACCGGGACAGGGGAGAGTACTGGCTACACCTTC.

The CDR3 nucleotides are TGCGCCAGCAGCTGGGGACTACTCGGGACTAGCGGCCACACAGATACGCAGTATTTT. It codes for CASSWGLLGTSGHTDTQYF. The V and J genes are TRBV5-1 and TRBJ2-3, with 11 bases identical to TRBD2. The CDR3 length is 19 residues. Germline V gives CDR1 SGHRS, CDR2 YFSETQ. With 3 bases clipped from V and 2 bases from J, the junction kept 14 bases outside the gene matches.

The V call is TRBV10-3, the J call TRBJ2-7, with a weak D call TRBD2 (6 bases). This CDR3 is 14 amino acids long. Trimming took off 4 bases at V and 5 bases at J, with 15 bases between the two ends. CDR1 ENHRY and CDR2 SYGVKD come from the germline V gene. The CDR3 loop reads CAISAIRERDEQYF. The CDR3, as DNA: TGTGCCATCAGTGCAATTCGGGAGAGGGACGAGCAGTACTTC.